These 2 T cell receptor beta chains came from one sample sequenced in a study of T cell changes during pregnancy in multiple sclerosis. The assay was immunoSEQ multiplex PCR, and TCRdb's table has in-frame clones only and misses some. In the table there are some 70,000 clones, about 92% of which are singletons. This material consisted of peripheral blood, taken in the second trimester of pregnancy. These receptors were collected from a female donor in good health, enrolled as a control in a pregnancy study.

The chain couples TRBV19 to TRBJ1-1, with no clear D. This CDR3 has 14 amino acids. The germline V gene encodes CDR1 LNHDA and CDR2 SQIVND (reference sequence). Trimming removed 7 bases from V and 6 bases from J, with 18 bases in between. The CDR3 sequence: CASTAAGVVAEAFF. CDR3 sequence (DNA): TGTGCCAGTACAGCAGCCGGGGTGGTGGCTGAAGCTTTCTTT.

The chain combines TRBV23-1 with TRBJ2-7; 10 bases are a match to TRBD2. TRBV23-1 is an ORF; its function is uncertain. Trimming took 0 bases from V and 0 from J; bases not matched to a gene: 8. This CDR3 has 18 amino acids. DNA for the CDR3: TGCGCCAGCAGTCAATCAGGAGCGGGGGGGCAAGCCTCCTACGAGCAGTACTTC. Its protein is CASSQSGAGGQASYEQYF.